The 22 T cell receptor beta chains given below trace back to one sample, sequenced in a study of CD8 T cells in ankylosing spondylitis (dated by TCRdb to about 2017). Library preparation employed 5' RACE. Sequencing used an Illumina HiSeq 2500. The raw public data were reprocessed by TCRdb itself: fastp quality trimming at Q25, MiXCR clonotype calling, in-frame beta chains only. A single entry per CDR3 protein holds the most common genes and DNA from its merged rows. The sample records around 300,000 distinct CDR3 sequences, about a fifth of which are singletons. The top ten hold roughly 3.6% of the sample. Sequencing used blood, either unsorted or a sorted T cell fraction (not recorded which). These receptors all stem from a female donor with ankylosing spondylitis or in good health (not recorded which).

The chain has TRBV24-1 and TRBJ2-1; D is possibly TRBD1 (5 bases). The CDR3 has 13 amino acids. The V and J ends lost 9 bases and 4 bases respectively, with 12 bases between them. CDR1 is KGHDR and CDR2 is SFDVKD in the germline V gene. The CDR3 nucleotides read TGTGCCACCGATTCCGACAGTTACAATGAGCAGTTCTTC. Its protein product is CATDSDSYNEQFF.

This clonotype was seen more than once but under ten times. This chain links TRBV27 with TRBJ1-1; no definite D call. Trimming pared 6 bases from V and 0 bases from J, leaving 14 bases between. From germline, CDR1 is MNHEY and CDR2 SMNVEV (reference sequence). This CDR3 comprises 15 residues. CDR3 region: CASSSRLGLNTEAFF. CDR3 bases: TGTGCCAGCAGCTCCCGACTAGGCCTGAACACTGAAGCTTTCTTT.

This clonotype has more than one count but fewer than ten. This rearrangement joins TRBV28 to TRBJ2-1, with 10 bases lining up with TRBD2. The CDR3 spans 16 residues. V was clipped by 0 bases and J by 10 bases; unmatched bases: 9. Germline assignment: CDR1 MDHEN and CDR2 SYDVKM. CDR3 bases: TGTGCCAGCAGTTTATGGTCTAGCGGGAGAGGGAGAGAGCAGTTCTTC. This gives the protein CASSLWSSGRGREQFF.

This chain joins TRBV5-6 and TRBJ2-1, with D unresolved. Germline assignment: CDR1 SGHDT and CDR2 YYEEEE. V lost 4 bases and J lost 7, with 9 bases in between. The CDR3 totals 12 residues. The chain's CDR3 is CASSRLGNEQFF. The CDR3 nucleotides read TGTGCCAGCAGCCGCTTGGGGAATGAGCAGTTCTTC.

Ten or more counts support this clonotype. The gene calls are TRBV20-1 and TRBJ2-1, with TRBD2 matching 10 bases. This CDR3 spans 13 amino acids. The V gene's germline CDR1 is DFQATT and CDR2 SNEGSKA (reference sequence). Trimming at V came to 3 bases and at J to 10 bases, leaving 6 bases not matched to a gene. The CDR3 is CSASGSGRNEQFF. CDR3 coding DNA: TGCAGTGCTAGCGGTAGCGGGAGGAACGAGCAGTTCTTC.

The chain links TRBV20-1 to TRBJ1-2; D is undetermined. V was cut by 6 bases and J by 2 bases, with 10 bases left in between. In germline, CDR1 is DFQATT, CDR2 SNEGSKA (reference sequence). The CDR3 runs to 12 residues. CDR3: CSASGENYGYTF. The CDR3 coding sequence is TGCAGTGCCAGCGGGGAGAACTATGGCTACACCTTC.

The rearrangement uses TRBV7-2 and TRBJ2-7, with TRBD1 matching 10 bases. Germline CDR1 SGHTA, CDR2 FQGNSA. The CDR3 sequence is 14 residues long. Trimming at V came to 4 bases and at J to 6 bases, leaving 6 bases not matched to a gene. The CDR3 coding sequence is TGTGCCAGCAGCTCGCGACAGGGGGCAGCCGAGCAGTACTTC. Its translation is CASSSRQGAAEQYF.

This clonotype was counted only a few times. The chain is built from TRBV10-1 and TRBJ2-1; D tentatively reads TRBD1 or TRBD2 (7 bases each). CDR1 is WNHNN and CDR2 is SYGVQD in the germline V gene (reference sequence). The CDR3 length is 15 residues. Trimming left V 8 bases short and J 7 bases short, with 21 bases between. In DNA form, the CDR3 reads TGCGCCAGCGGCCAGGGGGGGACTACGTGGAATGAGCAGTTCTTC. Its translation: CASGQGGTTWNEQFF.

Many counts were recorded for this clonotype. This chain links TRBV29-1 with TRBJ2-3; 7 positions match TRBD2. The J segment lost 4 bases and the V segment lost 5 bases, leaving 9 bases of the junction unmatched. The CDR3 is 14 amino acids. Germline values: CDR1 SQVTM, CDR2 ANQGSEA. For the CDR3, the DNA is TGCAGCGTTAAGATGGGCGGGGGTTCAGATACGCAGTATTTT. Residues: CSVKMGGGSDTQYF.

This clonotype was recorded a few times. CDR3 in amino acids: CASSWTSGTNEQFF. CDR3 bases: TGCGCCAGCAGCTGGACTAGCGGGACTAATGAGCAGTTCTTC. This sequence joins TRBV5-1 and TRBJ2-1; 12 bases fit TRBD2. Losses at the gene ends were 3 bases for V and 7 bases for J; bases not matched to a gene: 2. CDR3 size: 14 residues. Germline V gene lookup returns CDR1 SGHRS and CDR2 YFSETQ.

This chain joins TRBV1 and TRBJ2-1; TRBD2 was called by the table and not checked on the DNA. TRBV1 corresponds to a pseudogene. The CDR3 runs 15 residues. The CDR3 DNA is TGCACCAGCAGTCGCGGGCTAGCGGGAGGACGGGAGCAGTTCTTC. It encodes CTSSRGLAGGREQFF.

This clonotype was picked up many times. The rearrangement uses TRBV12-3 or TRBV12-4 and TRBJ1-6; D not resolved. CDR3 length equals 12 residues. The V gene lost 5 bases and the J gene lost 7 bases, with 6 bases spanning the gap. The CDR3 loop reads CASSLTNSPLHF. The CDR3 nucleotides are TGTGCCAGCAGTCTGACGAATTCACCCCTCCACTTT.

The sample holds one count of this clonotype. V is TRBV20-1 and J is TRBJ2-7, with 7 bases lining up with TRBD2. V was pared by 1 base and J by 5 bases, with 8 bases of the junction left unmatched. Looked up from germline, CDR1 is DFQATT and CDR2 is SNEGSKA (reference sequence). The CDR3 runs 14 residues. The CDR3 nucleotides are TGCAGTGCTAGAGTAAGCGGGACCCCCCACGAGCAGTACTTC. This encodes CSARVSGTPHEQYF.

This clonotype was counted ten times or more. As DNA, the CDR3 is TGTGCCAGCAGACGGACAGGGGATGAGAAGACCCAGTACTTC. Its protein product is CASRRTGDEKTQYF. The chain links TRBV12-3 or TRBV12-4 to TRBJ2-5; 9 bases are a match to TRBD1. Trimming removed 6 bases from V and 6 bases from J; junction bases left unmatched: 8. This CDR3 has 14 residues.

This clonotype was seen a few times. V usage is TRBV12-3 or TRBV12-4 and J usage is TRBJ2-7; 13 bases align to TRBD2. This CDR3 comprises 14 residues. Losses at the gene ends were 3 bases for V and 7 bases for J; bases not matched to a gene: 3. For the CDR3, the DNA is TGTGCCAGCAGTTTGACTAGCGGGAGGCTTGAGCAGTACTTC. Residues: CASSLTSGRLEQYF.

This clonotype occurred a few times. The J gene is TRBJ2-7, the V gene TRBV15; 7 bases line up with TRBD1. Losses at the gene ends were 2 bases for V and 5 bases for J; bases not matched to a gene: 6. This CDR3 contains 14 residues. Germline CDR1 LNHNV, CDR2 YYDKDF (reference sequence). The CDR3 reads CATSRLRQGNEQYF. DNA for the CDR3: TGTGCCACCAGCAGACTTCGACAGGGTAACGAGCAGTACTTC.

The gene calls are TRBV6-5 and TRBJ1-6; 9 nucleotides line up with TRBD1. The CDR3 sequence is 16 residues long. V lost 2 bases, J lost 6 bases, and 5 bases stayed unmatched. Germline V gene sequence: CDR1 MNHEY, CDR2 SVGAGI. The CDR3 loop is CASSYTTGQGNSPLHF. CDR3 DNA sequence: TGTGCCAGCAGTTACACCACGGGACAGGGTAATTCACCCCTCCACTTT.

This clonotype was seen a handful of times. The gene calls are TRBV7-9 and TRBJ1-4; D ambiguous. Trimming took 0 bases from V and 2 from J, leaving 4 bases between them. The CDR3 spans 14 residues. In germline, CDR1 is SEHNR, CDR2 FQNEAQ (reference sequence). The CDR3 protein is CASSLAFTNEKLFF. The CDR3 coding sequence is TGTGCCAGCAGCTTAGCCTTCACTAATGAAAAACTGTTTTTT.

This clonotype came up a few times. This chain connects TRBV12-3 or TRBV12-4 to TRBJ1-1; 8 bases align to TRBD1. The CDR3 covers 15 residues. The J segment lost 4 bases and the V segment lost 2 bases, leaving 6 bases of the junction unmatched. CDR3 sequence: CASSLRTGKSTEAFF. CDR3 sequence (DNA): TGTGCCAGCAGTTTACGGACAGGGAAGAGCACTGAAGCTTTCTTT.

This clonotype has more than one count but fewer than ten. This rearrangement joins TRBV25-1 to TRBJ1-5, with D tentatively TRBD1 (6 bases). This CDR3 contains 14 residues. Looked up from germline, CDR1 is MGHDK and CDR2 is SYGVNS. V was trimmed by 5 bases and J by 4 bases, leaving 12 bases between them. DNA of the CDR3: TGTGCCAGCAGTACGACAGGAGCTAATCAGCCCCAGCATTTT. It specifies CASSTTGANQPQHF.

The chain joins TRBV6-1 to TRBJ2-5, with D possibly matching TRBD2 (6 bases). Germline V gene sequence: CDR1 MNHNS, CDR2 SASEGT. CDR3 size: 16 residues. The germline V and J ends were trimmed by 5 bases and 4 bases, with 20 bases remaining between them. The CDR3 coding sequence is TGTGCCAGCAGTCCCGCACGGTCGGGGAGGCGAGAGACCCAGTACTTC. Protein: CASSPARSGRRETQYF.

This chain joins TRBV6-6 and TRBJ2-1; 7 nucleotides agree with TRBD2. V gave up 11 bases and J gave up 2 bases; unmatched junction bases: 6. From germline, CDR1 is MNHNY and CDR2 SVGAGI (reference sequence). The CDR3 runs 13 residues. The CDR3 loop reads CAAGESTYNEQFF. CDR3 DNA sequence: TGTGCCGCGGGGGAGAGCACCTACAATGAGCAGTTCTTC.